These 6 T cell receptor beta chains were all obtained from the same sample, sequenced in a study of sequential checkpoint blockade in melanoma. Documented treatment: randomized to nivolumab then ipilimumab (arm A) or the reverse (arm B). TCRdb keeps only in-frame clones here, not all; method: immunoSEQ multiplex PCR. The sample yields around 13,000 clones, over 60% seen once. This specimen was CD8+ T cells sorted from blood (inferred from file names), taken from a patient given nivolumab and ipilimumab in sequence. These receptors came from a human donor with melanoma.

V usage is TRBV13 and J usage is TRBJ2-1; D remains ambiguous. The CDR3 extends over 14 amino acids. Germline CDR1 and CDR2: PRHDT and FYEKMQ (reference sequence). V lost 1 base and J 5 bases, leaving 9 bases between the germline ends. This chain's CDR3 is CASSLESANNEQFF. In DNA, the CDR3 is TGTGCCAGCAGCTTAGAATCTGCGAACAATGAGCAGTTCTTC. The whole variable domain, remainder taken from reference TRBV13 and TRBJ2-1, is AAGVIQSPRHLIKEKRETATLKCYPIPRHDTVYWYQQGPGQDPQFLISFYEKMQSDKGSIPDRFSAQQFSDYHSELNMSSLELGDSALYFCASSLESANNEQFFGPGTRLTVL.

The chain links TRBV2 to TRBJ2-1; TRBD2 matches at 11 bases. This CDR3 is built from 13 residues. The V gene end was trimmed by 11 bases and the J gene end by 4 bases; junction bases not matched to a gene: 4. Germline V gene lookup returns CDR1 SNHLY and CDR2 FYNNEI. The CDR3 coding sequence is TGTGCCGGTGGGACTAGCGGTTACAATGAGCAGTTCTTC. This translates into CAGGTSGYNEQFF.

This clone was observed a handful of times. The genes are TRBV21-1 and TRBJ1-2. TRBV21-1 is reported as a pseudogene. The CDR3 runs 11 residues. The CDR3 DNA sequence: TGTGCTGCGGAATTCCTCTATGGCTACACCTTC. Protein sequence: CAAEFLYGYTF.

This sequence joins TRBV19 and TRBJ1-5, with TRBD1 matching 7 bases. V dropped 7 bases and J dropped 2; count of bases not matched to a gene: 14. Per the germline V gene, CDR1 is LNHDA and CDR2 is SQIVND (reference sequence). The CDR3 runs 17 residues. CDR3 in amino acids: CASTERDRARGNQPQHF. In DNA, the CDR3 is TGTGCCAGTACAGAACGAGACAGGGCGAGGGGCAATCAGCCCCAGCATTTT.

The chain joins TRBV29-1 to TRBJ2-6; maybe TRBD2 (5 bases). Germline loops: CDR1 SQVTM, CDR2 ANQGSEA. The length of the CDR3 is 14 residues. The ends were cut back, 4 bases at V and 2 bases at J, with 9 bases in the middle. CDR3 amino acids: CSVGTPTGANVLTF. CDR3 nucleotides: TGCAGCGTTGGGACTCCCACTGGGGCCAACGTCCTGACTTTC.

The gene calls are TRBV2 and TRBJ2-7, with D possibly TRBD2 on 5 matching bases. Germline V lookup: CDR1 SNHLY, CDR2 FYNNEI. Between the trimmed V and J ends, which lost 5 bases and 2 bases, there was a span of 10 bases. The CDR3 is 13 residues long. This chain's CDR3 is CASSSGVPYEQYF. CDR3 sequence (DNA): TGTGCCAGCAGTTCCGGGGTCCCCTACGAGCAGTACTTC.